What follows describes a single T cell receptor (beta chain). Antigen specificity is unknown. CDR1 and CDR2 (germline): SGHRS, YFSETQ. The V end was cut by 0 bases, the J end by 7 bases, with 5 bases between. The CDR3 consists of 12 residues. The data belong to a study of CD8 T cells in Susac syndrome. Findings and caveats of the study: The study's TCR sequencing and HLA analysis drew on a certain number of individuals. That number was acknowledged as relatively small.

RNA was extracted with the RNeasy kit, and a quantity of roughly 0.45 to 1 ug was reverse transcribed using random hexamers. The TCR beta CDR3 was amplified by immunoSEQ multiplex PCR across 54 Vbeta, 13 Jbeta. TCRdb redid the calling of the immunoSEQ multiplex PCR reads with MiXCR, one entry per CDR3 protein. The sample has over 65,000 distinct CDR3 sequences, just over 90% seen once. This receptor was obtained from a human donor with Susac syndrome. V gene TRBV5-1 combines with J gene TRBJ2-4, with D unresolved. Sequenced sample: CD4+ T cells from PBMCs. For the CDR3, the DNA is TGCGCCAGCAGCTTGGGAACTAACATTCAGTACTTC. Translation: CASSLGTNIQYF.